This record looks at one TCR beta chain sequence and its context. Its cognate antigen is unknown. This sample was taken from a study of shared clonotypes between healthy human individuals. Study in general: Researchers assigned three CD4 naive, three CD4 memory, two CD8 naive and one CD8 memory plate to each donor. Findings and caveats of the study: On the whole, naive subsets had larger estimated richness than memory subsets had.

Selected positively for CCR7 and CD45RO-negative, naive CD8 cells excluded terminally differentiated effector memory CD45RA+ cells. All donors qualified as healthy HIV-negative adults and had experienced no recent acute infections or vaccinations. The CDR3 is 15 residues long. CDR1 SGDLS and CDR2 YYNGEE come from the germline V gene. V trimming: 4 bases; J trimming: 2 bases; junction bases outside the gene matches: 8. Data came from immunoSEQ multiplex PCR; TCRdb stores just in-frame clones and leaves some out. The table records about 2 million clones, about 94% of them present only once. The J gene is TRBJ2-5, the V gene TRBV9, with 7 bases aligning to TRBD2. The sequenced sample was naive CD8+ T cells sorted from blood. This TCR was sampled from a man aged 18-30 years in good health. CDR3 residues: CASSLEWGGQETQYF. Here the CDR3 DNA reads TGTGCCAGCAGCCTGGAATGGGGGGGACAAGAGACCCAGTACTTC.